These 11 T cell receptor beta chains originate from one sample sequenced in a study of T cell repertoires in aging, cancer and after chemotherapy. Peripheral blood genomic DNA, not sorted cells or RNA, was the template. Multiplex touch-down PCR with TRB-A/B primers amplified rearranged V-D-J TRB sequences. TCRdb analysed the multiplex PCR reads with MiXCR anew, one entry per CDR3 protein. In the table there are 9,000 to 13,000 distinct CDR3 sequences, about 25% of which are singletons. Sequenced: blood. The source is a human donor in good health.

The V gene is TRBV5-1, the J gene TRBJ2-1; D perhaps matches TRBD1 (6 bases). The CDR3 covers 15 residues. Trimming shortened V by 1 base and J by 7 bases, and 15 bases separated the two germline ends. CDR1 and CDR2 (germline): SGHRS, YFSETQ. Here the CDR3 reads CASSLLQGRRNEQFF. CDR3 DNA: TGCGCCAGCAGCTTGCTACAGGGTAGGAGGAATGAGCAGTTCTTC.

Concerning this clonotype: An end of the junction differs from the germline gene, which may be a read error. The chain links TRBV19 to TRBJ1-1; 7 bases fit TRBD1. Germline V gene lookup returns CDR1 LNHDA and CDR2 SQIVND (reference sequence). This CDR3 has 14 residues. For the CDR3, the DNA is TGTACCAGTAGTAAAGACAGGGTGGGCACTGAAGCTTTCTTT. Protein: CTSSKDRVGTEAFF. Variable domain in full (rest from reference TRBV19 and TRBJ1-1): DGGITQSPKYLFRKEGQNVTLSCEQNLNHDAMYWYRQDPGQGLRLIYYSQIVNDFQKGDIAEGYSVSREKKESFPLTVTSAQKNPTAFYLCTSSKDRVGTEAFFGQGTRLTVV.

The J gene is TRBJ2-7, the V gene TRBV28; D is possibly TRBD1 (6 bases). Trimming took 1 base from V and 2 from J, leaving 21 bases between them. Germline CDR1 is MDHEN and CDR2 is SYDVKM. The CDR3 consists of 18 residues. Written as DNA, the CDR3 is TGTGCCAGCAGTTTATCCCTCCCCGTATTGGACAGACCCTACGAGCAGTACTTC. Its translation: CASSLSLPVLDRPYEQYF.

This clonotype was found a few times. The chain links TRBV5-4 to TRBJ2-1, with TRBD1 identical over 7 bases. Per the germline V gene, CDR1 is SGHNT and CDR2 is YYREEE (reference sequence). The CDR3 is made up of 15 amino acids. The V segment lost 2 bases and the J segment 4 bases; nucleotides outside the gene matches: 6. The CDR3 protein is CASSFSRTGYNEQFF. The CDR3 DNA sequence: TGTGCCAGCAGCTTTTCTCGGACAGGATACAATGAGCAGTTCTTC.

The rearrangement joins TRBV6-5 to TRBJ2-1; 15 positions agree with TRBD2. The CDR3 is 18 amino acids. Germline-derived CDR1 and CDR2 are MNHEY and SVGAGI. The trim removed 3 bases at V and 3 bases at J, leaving 6 bases unmatched. The CDR3 bases are TGTGCCAGCAGTTATGGACTAGCGGGAGGGCCGCTCTACAATGAGCAGTTCTTC. As protein: CASSYGLAGGPLYNEQFF.

The chain combines TRBV23-1 with TRBJ1-5; D perhaps matches TRBD1 (6 bases). TRBV23-1 falls under the ORF class, with uncertain function. CDR3 length: 20 amino acids. Trimming cost V 4 bases and J 0 bases, with 25 bases left between them. CDR3 coding DNA: TGCGCCAGCAGTCGATTCAGGGGCAGGGCGGACCCCTATAGCAATCAGCCCCAGCATTTT. This translates into CASSRFRGRADPYSNQPQHF.

By share of the sample, this clonotype is medium-sized. The V gene is TRBV27, the J gene TRBJ2-7; D gene unclear. Trimming cost V 5 bases and J 1 base, with 24 bases left between them. This CDR3 region has 18 residues. Germline V CDR1 and CDR2: MNHEY, SMNVEV (reference sequence). CDR3 sequence reads: CASSLGAVIGPGSYEQYF. Written as DNA, the CDR3 is TGTGCCAGCAGTCTAGGCGCAGTCATTGGGCCCGGATCCTACGAGCAGTACTTC.

This clonotype was seen a few times. The chain couples TRBV28 to TRBJ2-3, with 9 positions matching TRBD2. Germline-derived CDR1 and CDR2 are MDHEN and SYDVKM. This CDR3 is 18 amino acids long. V was pared by 3 bases and J by 2 bases, with 12 bases of the junction left unmatched. Written as DNA, the CDR3 is TGTGCCAGCAGTTTCCCTTTCTCGTTAGCGGGAGACACAGATACGCAGTATTTT. This encodes CASSFPFSLAGDTDTQYF.

This chain connects TRBV24-1 to TRBJ2-5; 9 bases align to TRBD1. V shed 5 bases, J shed 0 bases, and the junction held 3 bases outside the gene matches. CDR3 length: 15 residues. CDR1 and CDR2 (germline): KGHDR, SFDVKD. In DNA, the CDR3 is TGTGCCACCAGTGCAGGGACAGGGTACCAAGAGACCCAGTACTTC. This gives the protein CATSAGTGYQETQYF.

This CDR3 reads CASKDSYNEQFF. CDR3 nucleotides: TGTGCCAGCAAAGACAGTTACAATGAGCAGTTCTTC. The rearrangement uses TRBV6-5 and TRBJ2-1; D is perhaps TRBD1 (5 bases). V lost 7 bases and J 4 bases, leaving 8 bases between the germline ends. Germline V gene lookup returns CDR1 MNHEY and CDR2 SVGAGI. This CDR3 region has 12 residues.

This clonotype ranks as medium-sized. The J gene is TRBJ1-1, the V gene TRBV6-5; D is uncertain. The ends were cut back, 10 bases at V and 7 bases at J, with 22 bases in the middle. CDR3 length: 14 amino acids. Germline V gives CDR1 MNHEY, CDR2 SVGAGI. The CDR3 protein is CAIQRAHGRDEAFF. The CDR3, as DNA: TGTGCCATACAGAGGGCGCATGGGCGGGATGAAGCTTTCTTT.